A single sample gave rise to the 7 T cell receptor beta chains below, sequenced in a study of OX40 agonist ivuxolimab in advanced cancers. Method: immunoSEQ multiplex PCR; TCRdb's copy keeps in-frame clones and lacks some. The table has more than 50,000 clones, 89% seen once; the top ten hold 12%. This specimen was CD4+ or CD8+ T cells sorted from blood, taken in a trial of the OX40 agonist ivuxolimab. Receptors were obtained from an adult with an advanced solid tumor such as melanoma, head and neck, liver or kidney cancer.

V and J are TRBV7-8 and TRBJ1-4; weak D call: TRBD1 (5 bases). This CDR3 is built from 14 residues. Germline V gene lookup returns CDR1 SGHVS and CDR2 FQNEAQ. V was trimmed by 5 bases and J by 7 bases, leaving 14 bases between them. The CDR3 spells CASSQGESTEKLFF. The DNA for the CDR3 is TGTGCCAGCAGCCAAGGGGAGTCGACTGAAAAACTGTTTTTT.

The V call is TRBV6-5, the J call TRBJ2-1; a possible D gene is TRBD2 (5 bases). The CDR3 is 15 residues long. Germline assignment: CDR1 MNHEY and CDR2 SVGAGI. V was trimmed by 6 bases and J by 3 bases, leaving 15 bases between them. The CDR3 bases are TGTGCCAGCAGAAATCCGGGATCCCTCTACAATGAGCAGTTCTTC. Translating gives CASRNPGSLYNEQFF.

This chain connects TRBV7-9 to TRBJ1-3, with 9 nucleotides matching TRBD1. The germline CDR1 and CDR2 sequences are SEHNR and FQNEAQ (reference sequence). J lost 8 bases, V lost 6 bases, and 8 bases had no gene match. The CDR3 consists of 14 residues. The CDR3 here is CASSDRTGDYTIYF. As DNA, the CDR3 is TGTGCCAGCAGTGACAGGACAGGGGATTACACCATATATTTT.

The CDR3 sequence is CASSVGRANEQFF. CDR3 sequence (DNA): TGTGCCAGCAGCGTCGGGAGGGCCAATGAGCAGTTCTTC. V gene TRBV6-5 combines with J gene TRBJ2-1; 8 bases match TRBD2. Trimming at V came to 6 bases and at J to 6 bases, leaving 4 bases not matched to a gene. Germline V gene sequence: CDR1 MNHEY, CDR2 SVGAGI. This CDR3 has 13 amino acids.

The J gene is TRBJ1-2, the V gene TRBV7-9, with D possibly TRBD1 on 5 matching bases. V lost 3 bases and J lost 3, with 11 bases in between. The CDR3 covers 14 residues. Per germline, CDR1 SEHNR and CDR2 FQNEAQ (reference sequence). This CDR3 is CASSLRGGHYGYTF. The CDR3 bases are TGTGCCAGCAGCTTGAGGGGCGGGCACTATGGCTACACCTTC.

The rearrangement uses TRBV14 and TRBJ2-2; the D is unclear. The germline V and J ends were trimmed by 0 bases and 2 bases, with 10 bases remaining between them. This CDR3 is built from 16 residues. Germline CDR1 and CDR2: SGHDN and FVKESK. The CDR3: CASSQEGPLNTGELFF. CDR3 nucleotide sequence: TGTGCCAGCAGCCAAGAAGGTCCCCTTAACACCGGGGAGCTGTTTTTT. The variable domain in full, with the rest retrieved from reference TRBV14 and TRBJ2-2, is EAGVTQFPSHSVIEKGQTVTLRCDPISGHDNLYWYRRVMGKEIKFLLHFVKESKQDESGMPNNRFLAERTGGTYSTLKVQPAELEDSGVYFCASSQEGPLNTGELFFGEGSRLTVL.

The rearrangement links TRBV27 to TRBJ2-1; TRBD2 aligns across 11 bases. Unmatched junction bases numbered 6, after V lost 8 bases and J lost 6 bases. Looked up from germline, CDR1 is MNHEY and CDR2 is SMNVEV (reference sequence). CDR3 size: 14 residues. CDR3 nucleotide sequence: TGTGCCAGCTCTTGGGGACTAGCGGTCAATGAGCAGTTCTTC. Amino acid sequence: CASSWGLAVNEQFF.